Presented here are 27 T cell receptor beta chains from one specimen sequenced in a study of blood T cell repertoires in COVID-19. Profiled with immunoSEQ multiplex PCR; TCRdb holds only in-frame clones, not every one. Of roughly 190,000 clones listed, less than 85% are singletons. Specimen: PBMCs or T cells enriched from blood (not recorded which). These receptors were obtained from a woman aged 25 to 45 who had recovered from COVID-19.

V and J are TRBV28 and TRBJ2-4; TRBD1 might be the D (6 bases). V was cut by 8 bases and J by 2 bases, with 13 bases left in between. Germline V gene data show CDR1 as MDHEN and CDR2 as SYDVKM. The CDR3 extends over 14 amino acids. DNA of the CDR3: TGTGCCAGCCTTCAGGGGCGAACCAAAAACATTCAGTACTTC. It translates to CASLQGRTKNIQYF.

The chain combines TRBV18 with TRBJ2-3, with no clear D. This CDR3 comprises 15 residues. Germline V gene lookup returns CDR1 KGHSH and CDR2 LQKENI. Trimming shortened V by 4 bases and J by 2 bases, and 13 bases separated the two germline ends. CDR3 loop: CASSLTHHVTDTQYF. The CDR3 DNA follows: TGTGCCAGCTCACTTACACACCACGTCACAGATACGCAGTATTTT.

The V call is TRBV15, the J call TRBJ2-3, with 13 bases fitting TRBD2. CDR1 LNHNV and CDR2 YYDKDF come from the germline V gene (reference sequence). The V segment lost 5 bases and the J segment 3 bases; nucleotides outside the gene matches: 5. CDR3 length: 16 residues. The CDR3 reads CATSLLAGGPTDTQYF. In DNA, the CDR3 is TGTGCCACCAGCTTACTAGCGGGGGGGCCGACAGATACGCAGTATTTT.

V usage is TRBV3-1 (or the pseudogene TRBV3-2) and J usage is TRBJ2-1, with D possibly matching TRBD1 (5 bases). CDR1 LGHDT and CDR2 YNNKEL come from the germline V gene (reference sequence). The CDR3 is 15 residues long. With 5 bases removed from V and 12 bases from J, the gap between germline ends came to 23 bases. CDR3 in DNA: TGTGCCAGCAGCGGTAAGGACATATCGACAATGGGGCAGTTCTTC. Amino acid sequence: CASSGKDISTMGQFF.

This clone was observed a single time. The chain uses TRBV5-1 and TRBJ2-2, with TRBD1 as a possible D gene (5 bases). This CDR3 comprises 14 residues. The ends were cut back, 0 bases at V and 6 bases at J, with 9 bases in the middle. Looked up from germline, CDR1 is SGHRS and CDR2 is YFSETQ. DNA for the CDR3: TGCGCCAGCAGCTTGGGGACATCCGCCGGGGAGCTGTTTTTT. As protein: CASSLGTSAGELFF. Filled out from reference TRBV5-1 and TRBJ2-2, the complete variable domain reads KAGVTQTPRYLIKTRGQQVTLSCSPISGHRSVSWYQQTPGQGLQFLFEYFSETQRNKGNFPGRFSGRQFSNSRSEMNVSTLELGDSALYLCASSLGTSAGELFFGEGSRLTVL.

This clone was observed a handful of times. V and J are TRBV7-9 and TRBJ2-1, with 8 bases matching TRBD1. CDR3 length equals 15 residues. Per the germline V gene, CDR1 is SEHNR and CDR2 is FQNEAQ (reference sequence). Trimming cost V 5 bases and J 7 bases; bases outside gene matches: 10. The CDR3 region is CASSQGQGLWNEQFF. In DNA form, the CDR3 reads TGTGCCAGCAGCCAAGGACAGGGTTTATGGAATGAGCAGTTCTTC.

This clone was seen a few times. V and J are TRBV15 and TRBJ1-5; D unresolved. Trimming pared 2 bases from V and 7 bases from J, leaving 12 bases between. The CDR3 runs to 14 residues. Germline V gene lookup returns CDR1 LNHNV and CDR2 YYDKDF (reference sequence). The DNA for the CDR3 is TGTGCCACCAGCAGACCGGGGTCTAGGCAGCCCCAGCATTTT. This codes for CATSRPGSRQPQHF.

The chain combines TRBV5-4 with TRBJ2-4; possible D gene TRBD1, 6 bases. Germline lookup yields CDR1 SGHNT and CDR2 YYREEE (reference sequence). Trimming left V 4 bases short and J 0 bases short, with 17 bases between. This CDR3 spans 17 amino acids. The CDR3 region is CASSRRTDNLAKNIQYF. Here the CDR3 DNA reads TGTGCCAGCAGCCGTCGGACAGACAATCTAGCCAAAAACATTCAGTACTTC. Together with reference TRBV5-4 and TRBJ2-4, the CDR3 gives the full variable domain: ETGVTQSPTHLIKTRGQQVTLRCSSQSGHNTVSWYQQALGQGPQFIFQYYREEENGRGNFPPRFSGLQFPNYSSELNVNALELDDSALYLCASSRRTDNLAKNIQYFGAGTRLSVL.

This clone has just one count. The chain employs TRBV28 and TRBJ2-5; 11 bases line up with TRBD1. Trimming at V came to 6 bases and at J to 3 bases, leaving 3 bases not matched to a gene. CDR1 is MDHEN, CDR2 SYDVKM, per germline. This CDR3 region has 14 residues. The CDR3 DNA follows: TGTGCCAGCAGCGGACAGGGGGCAAAAGAGACCCAGTACTTC. It is translated as CASSGQGAKETQYF. The full variable domain, completed using reference TRBV28 and TRBJ2-5, is DVKVTQSSRYLVKRTGEKVFLECVQDMDHENMFWYRQDPGLGLRLIYFSYDVKMKEKGDIPEGYSVSREKKERFSLILESASTNQTSMYLCASSGQGAKETQYFGPGTRLLVL.

This rearrangement joins TRBV18 to TRBJ1-1; 7 positions agree with TRBD1. Germline CDR1 is KGHSH and CDR2 is LQKENI. Trimming at V came to 5 bases and at J to 1 base, leaving 7 bases not matched to a gene. The CDR3 totals 15 residues. CDR3 protein: CASSARQGGNTEAFF. In DNA form, the CDR3 reads TGTGCCAGCTCAGCCCGACAGGGAGGGAACACTGAAGCTTTCTTT.

V and J are TRBV28 and TRBJ1-3; 7 positions match TRBD1. The CDR3 totals 16 residues. Trimming took 5 bases from V and 3 from J; bases not matched to a gene: 10. CDR1 and CDR2 from the germline V gene are MDHEN and SYDVKM. CDR3 nucleotide sequence: TGTGCCAGCAGTCTGTCGGGACAGTTACTTGGAAACACCATATATTTT. Translation gives CASSLSGQLLGNTIYF.

The DNA of the CDR3 is TGTGCCACCAGCAGGAAGGGCAGGGGGCGGGTGACTGAAGCTTTCTTT. This translates into CATSRKGRGRVTEAFF. The chain has TRBV15 and TRBJ1-1; TRBD1 agrees at 8 bases. The length of the CDR3 is 16 residues. After removal of 3 bases from V and 5 bases from J, the junction contained 11 bases not matched to a gene. Germline V gene lookup returns CDR1 LNHNV and CDR2 YYDKDF (reference sequence).

V usage is TRBV29-1 and J usage is TRBJ2-1; possibly TRBD2 for D (6 bases). Trimming removed 2 bases from V and 6 bases from J, with 14 bases in between. Germline values: CDR1 SQVTM, CDR2 ANQGSEA. The CDR3 sequence is 14 residues long. Written as DNA, the CDR3 is TGCAGCGTTGAATTCGGGAGCGCCTCCAATGAGCAGTTCTTC. Its protein is CSVEFGSASNEQFF.

This clone was detected only a few times. The chain is built from TRBV14 and TRBJ2-7; 9 bases are shared with TRBD2. Germline CDR1 SGHDN, CDR2 FVKESK. The ends lost 4 bases at V and 1 base at J; junction bases unmatched: 11. CDR3 length equals 17 residues. In DNA, the CDR3 is TGTGCCAGCAGCCCCTACTTTAGCGGGAGCCCGTCCTACGAGCAGTACTTC. Residues: CASSPYFSGSPSYEQYF.

The chain joins TRBV28 to TRBJ2-1, with TRBD2 as a possible D gene (6 bases). V was pared by 6 bases and J by 0 bases, with 9 bases between. The CDR3 is made up of 14 amino acids. Germline V gives CDR1 MDHEN, CDR2 SYDVKM. The CDR3 is CASRTRSSYNEQFF. Written as DNA, the CDR3 is TGTGCCAGCAGGACTAGGAGCTCCTACAATGAGCAGTTCTTC.

A few counts support this clone. V usage is TRBV19 and J usage is TRBJ2-2; possible D gene TRBD2, 7 bases. This CDR3 region has 17 residues. V was shortened by 4 bases and J by 3 bases, with 18 bases between the two germline ends. Germline CDR1 and CDR2: LNHDA and SQIVND (reference sequence). This chain's CDR3 is CASSSRRGARDTGELFF. CDR3 nucleotides: TGTGCCAGTAGTAGTAGACGGGGGGCGCGAGACACCGGGGAGCTGTTTTTT.

The chain recombines TRBV7-2 with TRBJ2-2; 9 nucleotides line up with TRBD2. Germline V lookup: CDR1 SGHTA, CDR2 FQGNSA. The CDR3 extends over 16 amino acids. V shed 0 bases, J shed 5 bases, and the junction held 4 bases outside the gene matches. The CDR3 bases are TGTGCCAGCAGCTTAGCGGCTAGCGGGACTACCGGGGAGCTGTTTTTT. The encoded protein is CASSLAASGTTGELFF. The whole variable domain, filled in from reference TRBV7-2 and TRBJ2-2, reads GAGVSQSPSNKVTEKGKDVELRCDPISGHTALYWYRQSLGQGLEFLIYFQGNSAPDKSGLPSDRFSAERTGGSVSTLTIQRTQQEDSAVYLCASSLAASGTTGELFFGEGSRLTVL.

This chain uses TRBV5-8 with TRBJ1-5; no clear D. The length of the CDR3 is 15 residues. CDR1 is SGHTS, CDR2 YDEGEE, per germline. Trimming shortened V by 4 bases and J by 3 bases, and 14 bases separated the two germline ends. As DNA, the CDR3 is TGTGCCAGCAGCCTTTGGGCCGGATCCAATCAGCCCCAGCATTTT. Protein sequence: CASSLWAGSNQPQHF.

CDR3 sequence (DNA): TGTGCCAGCAGCTTAGCTAGCGGGGGCCGGAACACCGGGGAGCTGTTTTTT. It translates to CASSLASGGRNTGELFF. J is TRBJ2-2 and V is TRBV7-8, with TRBD2 matching over 9 bases. Germline V gene data show CDR1 as SGHVS and CDR2 as FQNEAQ. The CDR3 extends over 17 amino acids. J gave up 1 base and V 0 bases, and 3 bases lay outside the gene matches.

The V gene is TRBV2, the J gene TRBJ1-3, with 8 bases lining up with TRBD1. CDR1 and CDR2 from the germline V gene are SNHLY and FYNNEI. J gave up 4 bases and V 2 bases, and 10 bases lay outside the gene matches. The CDR3 is made up of 17 amino acids. The CDR3: CASSEPPDRAWGNTIYF. CDR3 sequence (DNA): TGTGCCAGCAGTGAACCACCGGACAGGGCGTGGGGAAACACCATATATTTT.

CDR3 sequence: CASSLFAGGSTGELFF. Written as DNA, the CDR3 is TGTGCCAGCAGCTTATTCGCGGGGGGGTCCACCGGGGAGCTGTTTTTT. The chain is built from TRBV7-6 and TRBJ2-2, with 9 positions matching TRBD2. V lost 2 bases to trimming and J lost 4 bases; unmatched junction nucleotides: 5. Germline lookup yields CDR1 SGHVS and CDR2 FNYEAQ. The CDR3 extends over 16 amino acids.

CDR3 in DNA: TGTGCCAGCATGGAGCCGGGACTAGTTTACGAGCAGTACTTC. Its translation: CASMEPGLVYEQYF. The chain employs TRBV25-1 and TRBJ2-7; 8 bases map to TRBD2. V lost 7 bases and J lost 4; bases outside the gene matches: 9. The CDR3 totals 14 residues. Germline-derived CDR1 and CDR2 are MGHDK and SYGVNS.

The V gene is TRBV7-2, the J gene TRBJ1-5, with 7 bases aligning to TRBD1. Germline V gene sequence: CDR1 SGHTA, CDR2 FQGNSA. V shed 5 bases and J 6 bases; nucleotides not matched to a gene: 7. The CDR3 runs to 14 residues. In DNA form, the CDR3 reads TGTGCCAGCAGCCAAATCACAGGGGTTCAGCCCCAGCATTTT. This gives the protein CASSQITGVQPQHF.

This clone showed up just a few times. The chain has TRBV11-2 and TRBJ1-2; TRBD1 is a possible D gene (5 bases). This CDR3 has 16 amino acids. The V and J ends lost 5 bases and 2 bases respectively, with 18 bases between them. Germline V gene sequence: CDR1 SGHAT, CDR2 FQNNGV. The CDR3 sequence is CASSPVAGPRNYGYTF. The CDR3 region has the DNA TGTGCCAGCAGCCCAGTAGCGGGACCGAGGAACTATGGCTACACCTTC.

V usage is TRBV2 and J usage is TRBJ1-2, with D maybe TRBD1 (5 bases). The CDR3 spans 12 residues. Germline-derived CDR1 and CDR2 are SNHLY and FYNNEI. The V and J ends lost 6 bases and 5 bases respectively, with 10 bases between them. The CDR3 DNA sequence: TGTGCCAGCAGGGGCGGACAATATGGCTACACCTTC. Residues: CASRGGQYGYTF.

The chain carries TRBV28 and TRBJ2-3, with 11 bases lining up with TRBD1. V dropped 2 bases and J dropped 7; count of bases not matched to a gene: 11. Germline CDR1 is MDHEN and CDR2 is SYDVKM. This CDR3 is built from 17 residues. The DNA of the CDR3 is TGTGCCAGCAGTTTACTCCCGGGACAGGGGGAAAGGAATACGCAGTATTTT. Protein product: CASSLLPGQGERNTQYF.

The chain joins TRBV28 to TRBJ1-2, with D perhaps matching TRBD1 (5 bases). V was shortened by 1 base and J by 5 bases, with 11 bases between the two germline ends. This CDR3 region has 14 residues. From germline, CDR1 is MDHEN and CDR2 SYDVKM. This CDR3 reads CASSLLVGGYGYTF. In nucleotides, the CDR3 is TGTGCCAGCAGTTTATTGGTGGGGGGATATGGCTACACCTTC.